Below, 4 T cell receptor beta chains from the same sample are listed, as sequenced in a study of T-cell memory formation after mild COVID-19 (dated by TCRdb to 2020 to 2022). Library preparation employed 5' RACE. Instrument used: Illumina NovaSeq 6000. Using fastp trimming at Q25 and MiXCR clonotype assembly, TCRdb reanalyzed the public sequencing data and kept in-frame beta chains. Under each unique CDR3 protein, matching rows form one entry showing the most common genes and DNA. The sample has some 130,000 distinct CDR3 sequences on record, roughly 15% of them singletons. The ten largest clones add up to around 13% of the sample. What was sequenced was PBMCs or a T cell subset sorted from them (not recorded which). The receptors originated from an adult woman who had mild COVID-19 (a few samples of this study predate the infection). The sample titles of this study are shuffled in the database, so cell type and time point are left out; the donor was told from shared clones.

This clonotype was seen a handful of times. The chain joins TRBV16 to TRBJ2-1, with 9 bases identical to TRBD1. Germline-derived CDR1 and CDR2 are KGHSY and FQNENV. The trim removed 3 bases at V and 14 bases at J, leaving 11 bases unmatched. This CDR3 region has 14 residues. CDR3 amino acids: CASSHSGQGIQKFF. The CDR3 DNA sequence: TGTGCCAGCAGCCACTCGGGACAGGGAATCCAAAAGTTCTTC.

The rearrangement links TRBV7-6 to TRBJ2-7; D is ambiguous. Looked up from germline, CDR1 is SGHVS and CDR2 is FNYEAQ. The CDR3 covers 14 residues. Trimming shortened V by 5 bases and J by 3 bases, and 14 bases separated the two germline ends. CDR3 loop: CASSLRHGHYEQYF. CDR3 nucleotides: TGTGCCAGCAGCCTTCGACATGGGCACTACGAGCAGTACTTC.

In this sample, this clonotype turned up a few times. The chain is built from TRBV25-1 and TRBJ2-1; 15 bases are a match to TRBD2. There are 18 residues in the CDR3. In germline, CDR1 is MGHDK, CDR2 SYGVNS. The J segment lost 0 bases and the V segment lost 7 bases, leaving 7 bases of the junction unmatched. The CDR3 sequence is CASTGLAGGFSSYNEQFF. The CDR3 coding sequence is TGTGCCAGCACTGGACTAGCGGGAGGGTTTAGCTCCTACAATGAGCAGTTCTTC.

This clonotype was seen at least ten times. The rearrangement uses TRBV12-3 or TRBV12-4 and TRBJ2-1, with 10 bases identical to TRBD1. Germline trimming cut 5 bases from V and 7 bases from J; bases unmatched to any gene: 8. There are 15 residues in the CDR3. The CDR3, as DNA: TGTGCCAGCAGTGTCCGGGACAGGGGAGGGAATGAGCAGTTCTTC. Translated: CASSVRDRGGNEQFF.